This TCR beta chain comes out of a study of blood T cell repertoires in COVID-19. The CDR3 loop spans 14 amino acids. CDR1 and CDR2 (germline): SGDLS, YYNGEE. Trimming cost V 4 bases and J 0 bases, with 10 bases left between them. Profiling relied on immunoSEQ multiplex PCR, and the TCRdb table lists in-frame clones only, not all of them. The data show more than 150,000 clones, around 89% seen once. The chain employs TRBV9 and TRBJ2-5, with D uncertain. What was sequenced was peripheral blood. The clonotype originates from a man aged 45-65 years with acute or convalescent COVID-19. DNA for the CDR3: TGTGCCAGCAGCCCTGGAGAGTACCAAGAGACCCAGTACTTC. It translates to CASSPGEYQETQYF.